This TCR beta chain was identified during a study of Ad26.COV2.S vaccination and SARS-CoV-2 variants. For the study at large: COV1001, an Ad26.COV2.S trial, supplied this vaccine-arm donor. Once or twice, 56 days apart, Ad26.COV2.S was delivered intramuscularly.

Repertoires were generated with immunoSEQ multiplex PCR, while TCRdb's copy carries only in-frame clones and drops some. This table has roughly 420,000 clones, roughly 89% appearing once. CDR1 and CDR2 from the germline V gene are KGHSH and LQKENI. V lost 3 bases and J lost 4; bases outside the gene matches: 5. The CDR3 covers 14 residues. This sample's treatment: some 20 received Ad26.COV2.S at low or high dose, single or two shots; several received placebo; per-sample allocation not given. Sampling was done on day 63 after the first vaccine or placebo injection. Expression of Wuhan-strain SARS-CoV-2 spike came from the Ad26 vector that formed the vaccine.

The sequencing used peripheral blood, collected in a trial of Ad26.COV2.S vaccine versus placebo. The rearrangement joins TRBV18 to TRBJ1-2, with 7 nucleotides matching TRBD1. This TCR derives from a person between 18 and 60 years old who received the Ad26.COV2.S COVID-19 vaccine or a placebo. CDR3 sequence reads: CASSPAAGGYGYTF. CDR3 nucleotides: TGTGCCAGCTCACCGGCGGCAGGGGGCTATGGCTACACCTTC.